This TCR beta chain is drawn from a study of PD-L1 blockade in urothelial cancer. Study as a whole: As for prior chemotherapy regimens, patients had received 0 to 3. Blood-derived samples held a median around 130,000 T cells.

Documented time point: peripheral blood 6 weeks after treatment start. Here immunoSEQ multiplex PCR was the method, and the copy in TCRdb shows in-frame clones only, minus some. The sample consists of under 20,000 clones, roughly four fifths of them appearing once. The CDR3 has 14 residues. Germline CDR1 SEHNR, CDR2 FQNEAQ (reference sequence). V was trimmed by 2 bases and J by 0 bases, leaving 7 bases between them. Sequenced material: PBMCs, taken around atezolizumab (anti-PD-L1) treatment. The clonotype was recovered from a man aged 50-60 years with urothelial cancer. The chain combines TRBV7-9 with TRBJ1-1; unclear D gene. The CDR3 DNA reads TGTGCCAGCAGCTTAAGAGGGCTGAACACTGAAGCTTTCTTT. This translates into CASSLRGLNTEAFF.